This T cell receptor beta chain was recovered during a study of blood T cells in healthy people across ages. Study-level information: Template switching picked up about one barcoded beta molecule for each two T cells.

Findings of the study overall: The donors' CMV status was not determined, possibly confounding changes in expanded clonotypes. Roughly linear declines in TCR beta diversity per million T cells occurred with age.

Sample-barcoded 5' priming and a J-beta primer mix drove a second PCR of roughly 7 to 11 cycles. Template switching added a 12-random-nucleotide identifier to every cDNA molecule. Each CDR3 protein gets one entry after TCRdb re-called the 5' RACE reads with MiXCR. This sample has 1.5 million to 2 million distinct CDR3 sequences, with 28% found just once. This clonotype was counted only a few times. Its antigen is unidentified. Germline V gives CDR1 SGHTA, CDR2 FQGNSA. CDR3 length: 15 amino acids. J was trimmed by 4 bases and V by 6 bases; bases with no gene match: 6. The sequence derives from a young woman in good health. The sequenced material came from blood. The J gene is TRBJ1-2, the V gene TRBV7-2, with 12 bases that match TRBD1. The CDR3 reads CASSLGTGGLYGYTF. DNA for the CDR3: TGTGCCAGCAGTCTTGGGACAGGGGGCCTCTATGGCTACACCTTC.